The next 14 T cell receptor beta chains were all read from a single sample in a study of T cell repertoires in cytomegalovirus infection. Using its own MiXCR run on the reads, TCRdb lists one record per CDR3 protein. The sample comprises under 95,000 distinct CDR3 sequences, under 4.5% of which are singletons, and around 21% rests with the top ten. Sequenced sample: PBMCs. These receptors were collected from a human donor in good health (CMV status not recorded). Some clones in this sample may be carry-over from other donors' samples.

The chain uses TRBV11-2 and TRBJ2-3; TRBD2 aligns across 8 bases. Losses at the gene ends were 5 bases for V and 3 bases for J; bases not matched to a gene: 16. CDR1 is SGHAT and CDR2 is FQNNGV in the germline V gene. This CDR3 contains 18 residues. The CDR3 coding sequence is TGTGCCAGCAGCGCCCGCCTTTTGGCCAGCGGGAGAACAGATACGCAGTATTTT. This encodes CASSARLLASGRTDTQYF.

This clonotype was recorded at least ten times. This chain uses TRBV20-1 with TRBJ2-3; D is perhaps TRBD2 (6 bases). Per germline, CDR1 DFQATT and CDR2 SNEGSKA (reference sequence). The germline V and J ends were trimmed by 1 base and 2 bases, with 13 bases remaining between them. This CDR3 has 15 residues. The CDR3 region is CSARAVGGHTDTQYF. CDR3 coding DNA: TGCAGTGCTAGAGCGGTGGGAGGACACACAGATACGCAGTATTTT.

This clonotype came up once. This could be a read error, since a much larger clone is one nucleotide away. This sequence joins TRBV7-2 and TRBJ1-1; D remains unclear. V lost 4 bases, J lost 10 bases, and 10 bases lay in between. The CDR3 length is 11 residues. Germline V gene sequence: CDR1 SGHTA, CDR2 FQGNSA. The DNA for the CDR3 is TGTGCCAGCAGCTCAACCTCTGGAGCTTTCTTT. As protein: CASSSTSGAFF.

Many counts were recorded for this clonotype. The chain links TRBV12-3 or TRBV12-4 to TRBJ2-7, with 7 bases identical to TRBD1. The CDR3 loop spans 13 amino acids. Unmatched junction bases numbered 9, after V lost 6 bases and J lost 7 bases. For the CDR3, the DNA is TGTGCCAGCAGGACGACAGGGTACGGAGAGCAGTACTTC. This sequence encodes CASRTTGYGEQYF.

In its sample, this clonotype was seen many times. For the CDR3, the DNA is TGTGCCAGCAGCGCCGGGGGGGATTGGGCGACCCAGTACTTC. Protein: CASSAGGDWATQYF. The rearrangement links TRBV7-3 to TRBJ2-5, with 8 nucleotides matching TRBD2. This CDR3 region has 14 residues. V shed 5 bases and J 7 bases; nucleotides not matched to a gene: 9. Germline CDR1 SGHTA, CDR2 FQGTGA.

A word on this clonotype: A much more abundant neighbour one base away suggests this may be a read error. The V and J genes are TRBV7-9 and TRBJ2-7, with TRBD1 matching over 8 bases. Germline CDR1 is SEHNR and CDR2 is FQNEAQ (reference sequence). The CDR3 runs 16 residues. The CDR3: CAGSLGGDRPAYEQYF. CDR3 nucleotides: TGTGCCGGCAGCTTAGGAGGGGACAGGCCGGCCTACGAGCAGTACTTC.

The chain employs TRBV12-3 or TRBV12-4 and TRBJ2-1; possible D gene TRBD2, 5 bases. The length of the CDR3 is 14 residues. V gave up 5 bases and J gave up 4 bases, with 12 bases separating them. The CDR3 nucleotides read TGTGCCAGCAGTCCCGTAGCGACTTACAATGAGCAGTTCTTC. Residues: CASSPVATYNEQFF.

This chain links TRBV7-2 with TRBJ1-1, with D unclear. Germline lookup yields CDR1 SGHTA and CDR2 FQGNSA. This CDR3 spans 16 amino acids. Trimming stripped 1 base from V and 1 base from J, with 13 bases between. The CDR3 reads CASSLGLFMANTEAFF. In DNA, the CDR3 is TGTGCCAGCAGCTTAGGACTTTTCATGGCGAACACTGAAGCTTTCTTT.

This clonotype was recorded many times. This chain links TRBV7-2 with TRBJ1-1; D not resolved. The CDR3 runs 16 residues. Per the germline V gene, CDR1 is SGHTA and CDR2 is FQGNSA. The V gene lost 7 bases and the J gene lost 5 bases, with 23 bases spanning the gap. The CDR3 nucleotides are TGTGCCAGCACCGGATGGAAGGCGGGGTTCGTAACTGAAGCTTTCTTT. Protein product: CASTGWKAGFVTEAFF. The full variable domain, rest sourced from reference TRBV7-2 and TRBJ1-1, is GAGVSQSPSNKVTEKGKDVELRCDPISGHTALYWYRQSLGQGLEFLIYFQGNSAPDKSGLPSDRFSAERTGGSVSTLTIQRTQQEDSAVYLCASTGWKAGFVTEAFFGQGTRLTVV.

There are many counts of this clonotype. J is TRBJ2-7 and V is TRBV7-2; 8 bases are a match to TRBD2. J was trimmed by 0 bases and V by 5 bases; bases with no gene match: 3. The length of the CDR3 is 14 residues. The germline gives CDR1 SGHTA, CDR2 FQGNSA. Here the CDR3 DNA reads TGTGCCAGCAGCCCAAGCGGGAGCTCCTACGAGCAGTACGTC. This codes for CASSPSGSSYEQYV.

This clonotype was seen ten or more times. The chain employs TRBV7-2 and TRBJ2-3; D gene ambiguous. The CDR3 runs to 13 residues. Trimming took 1 base from V and 6 from J, leaving 8 bases between them. CDR1 is SGHTA, CDR2 FQGNSA, per germline. CDR3 in amino acids: CASSLDFPDTQYF. CDR3 sequence (DNA): TGTGCCAGCAGCTTAGACTTCCCCGATACGCAGTATTTT.

This clonotype was recorded many times. The CDR3 here is CASSFSAEVDTGELFF. CDR3 DNA: TGTGCCAGCAGTTTTTCTGCCGAAGTGGACACCGGGGAGCTGTTTTTT. This chain links TRBV12-3 or TRBV12-4 with TRBJ2-2, with no clear D. The ends were cut back, 3 bases at V and 3 bases at J, with 14 bases in the middle. This CDR3 is 16 amino acids long.

In this sample, this clonotype turned up many times. This sequence joins TRBV18 and TRBJ2-7; D call uncertain. The CDR3 spans 14 residues. V was pared by 0 bases and J by 3 bases, with 9 bases between. Germline lookup yields CDR1 KGHSH and CDR2 LQKENI. The CDR3 DNA follows: TGTGCCAGCTCACCACCGTGGAGAAGCTACGAGCAGTACTTC. It encodes CASSPPWRSYEQYF.

Points on this clonotype: A much larger clone lies one base from this, so it may be a read error. The rearrangement links TRBV12-3 or TRBV12-4 to TRBJ2-3; D is undetermined. This CDR3 region has 13 residues. Trimming pared 6 bases from V and 5 bases from J, leaving 12 bases between. CDR3 DNA: TGTGCCAGCAGAGTTAAAGGGATAGATACGCAGTATTTT. Encoded protein: CASRVKGIDTQYF.